Each of the 32 T cell receptor beta chains below was sequenced from the same sample in a study of cytomegalovirus exposure and HLA in healthy donors. 13 Jbeta primers and 60 Vbeta primers were used for the PCR. The assay was immunoSEQ multiplex PCR, and TCRdb's table has in-frame clones only and misses some. The table has about 50,000 clones, around 70% seen once. The sample taken for sequencing was PBMCs. The receptor set was obtained from a woman in her forties or fifties in good health and CMV-seronegative.

The J gene is TRBJ2-3, the V gene TRBV5-1; D ambiguous. Germline V gene data show CDR1 as SGHRS and CDR2 as YFSETQ. Trimming removed 0 bases from V and 3 bases from J, with 11 bases in between. The CDR3 is 15 residues long. DNA for the CDR3: TGCGCCAGCAGCTTGGATGGGCCTCAGACAGATACGCAGTATTTT. It translates to CASSLDGPQTDTQYF.

CDR3 sequence: CASSWTQSGEKLFF. CDR3 sequence (DNA): TGTGCCAGCAGTTGGACTCAGAGCGGTGAAAAACTGTTTTTT. The V call is TRBV28, the J call TRBJ1-4; D uncertain. CDR1 is MDHEN and CDR2 is SYDVKM in the germline V gene. The CDR3 loop spans 14 amino acids. The V gene lost 4 bases and the J gene lost 7 bases, with 13 bases spanning the gap.

The chain recombines TRBV30 with TRBJ2-4; TRBD2 matches at 7 bases. J lost 7 bases, V lost 4 bases, and 7 bases had no gene match. Germline CDR1 is GTSNPN and CDR2 is SVGIG (reference sequence). The CDR3 spans 13 residues. CDR3 in DNA: TGTGCCTGGAAGTTGACCGGGGGGAACATTCAGTACTTC. Residues: CAWKLTGGNIQYF.

The J gene is TRBJ2-1, the V gene TRBV5-1; a possible D gene is TRBD2 (6 bases). The CDR3 has 17 amino acids. V lost 0 bases and J lost 6, with 19 bases in between. Germline values: CDR1 SGHRS, CDR2 YFSETQ. CDR3 sequence: CASSLVFGGNGGNEQFF. The CDR3 DNA is TGCGCCAGCAGCTTGGTTTTTGGCGGGAATGGGGGCAATGAGCAGTTCTTC.

The chain couples TRBV28 to TRBJ1-6, with TRBD1 identical over 12 bases. CDR3 length: 17 amino acids. CDR1 and CDR2 (germline): MDHEN, SYDVKM. V trimming: 2 bases; J trimming: 9 bases; junction bases outside the gene matches: 8. In nucleotides, the CDR3 is TGTGCCAGCAGTTTACCGACCGGGACAGGGGGCCTTTCACCCCTCCACTTT. It encodes CASSLPTGTGGLSPLHF.

The chain joins TRBV5-1 to TRBJ1-1; D possibly corresponds to TRBD1 (5 bases). This CDR3 comprises 14 residues. V was cut by 4 bases and J by 2 bases, with 12 bases left in between. CDR1 and CDR2 from the germline V gene are SGHRS and YFSETQ. The CDR3 DNA sequence: TGCGCCAGCAGCCGGGGGTCAGAAAACACTGAAGCTTTCTTT. Encoded protein: CASSRGSENTEAFF.

The rearrangement links TRBV5-1 to TRBJ2-5; TRBD2 aligns across 11 bases. Germline V gene lookup returns CDR1 SGHRS and CDR2 YFSETQ. The CDR3 covers 18 residues. Trimming at V came to 3 bases and at J to 4 bases, leaving 14 bases not matched to a gene. The CDR3 sequence is CASSSGPLSGRVRETQYF. CDR3 nucleotide sequence: TGCGCCAGCAGCTCCGGGCCTCTTAGCGGGAGGGTCAGAGAGACCCAGTACTTC.

V and J are TRBV18 and TRBJ2-5; tentatively, D is TRBD1 (5 bases). The CDR3 has 14 amino acids. The V gene lost 4 bases and the J gene lost 2 bases, with 11 bases spanning the gap. Germline V gives CDR1 KGHSH, CDR2 LQKENI. In nucleotides, the CDR3 is TGTGCCAGCTCACTCCCGACAGCGCAAGAGACCCAGTACTTC. It translates to CASSLPTAQETQYF.

The rearrangement links TRBV5-6 to TRBJ2-7; D may be TRBD1 (5 bases). CDR1 and CDR2 from the germline V gene are SGHDT and YYEEEE. V was trimmed by 0 bases and J by 0 bases, leaving 7 bases between them. This CDR3 region has 14 residues. Here the CDR3 DNA reads TGTGCCAGCAGCTTGGGACAGCCCTCCTACGAGCAGTACTTC. Translating it yields CASSLGQPSYEQYF.

The chain couples TRBV28 to TRBJ1-4; no reliable D call. With 6 bases removed from V and 8 bases from J, the gap between germline ends came to 16 bases. CDR1 and CDR2 (germline): MDHEN, SYDVKM. The CDR3 consists of 14 residues. The CDR3 coding sequence is TGTGCCAGCAGGTACGGAGGTGAGAACGAAAAACTGTTTTTT. Its translation is CASRYGGENEKLFF.

J is TRBJ1-6 and V is TRBV27; D might be TRBD1 (6 bases). The CDR3 covers 15 residues. V was trimmed by 6 bases and J by 3 bases, leaving 12 bases between them. CDR1 is MNHEY and CDR2 is SMNVEV in the germline V gene (reference sequence). CDR3: CASSPTGSYNSPLHF. As DNA, the CDR3 is TGTGCCAGCAGCCCGACAGGAAGCTATAATTCACCCCTCCACTTT.

The chain combines TRBV5-8 with TRBJ1-1; D perhaps matches TRBD1 (6 bases). Trimming took off 2 bases at V and 0 bases at J, with 11 bases between the two ends. This CDR3 has 15 residues. Germline V gene sequence: CDR1 SGHTS, CDR2 YDEGEE. Here the CDR3 DNA reads TGTGCCAGCAGCTTCCTCAGGGACATGAACACTGAAGCTTTCTTT. Protein sequence: CASSFLRDMNTEAFF.

V is TRBV4-1 and J is TRBJ2-3; TRBD2 agrees at 7 bases. There are 15 residues in the CDR3. Germline CDR1 and CDR2: MGHRA and YSYEKL. The junction had 7 bases not matched to a gene; V was cut back by 0 bases and J by 7 bases. The DNA of the CDR3 is TGCGCCAGCAGCCAAGATCTGAGCGGGGAGAATACGCAGTATTTT. It specifies CASSQDLSGENTQYF.

The rearrangement joins TRBV9 to TRBJ1-2, with D unresolved. Trimming stripped 3 bases from V and 3 bases from J, with 3 bases between. Germline CDR1 and CDR2: SGDLS and YYNGEE. CDR3 length: 11 residues. The CDR3 spells CASSADYGYTF. The CDR3 DNA reads as TGTGCCAGCAGCGCTGACTATGGCTACACCTTC.

J is TRBJ2-1 and V is TRBV5-1; D may be TRBD2 (6 bases). CDR3 length equals 14 residues. V lost 4 bases to trimming and J lost 5 bases, with 13 bases between them. The V gene's germline CDR1 is SGHRS and CDR2 YFSETQ. CDR3 DNA sequence: TGCGCCAGCAGCGCGGGGACTGGAAACAATGAGCAGTTCTTC. Protein sequence: CASSAGTGNNEQFF.

Concerning this clone itself: A read error may produce the germline difference seen at one junction end. The chain carries TRBV6-5 and TRBJ1-1, with a tentative D call TRBD1 (6 bases). Germline V gene sequence: CDR1 MNHEY, CDR2 SVGAGI. The CDR3 spans 14 residues. Here the CDR3 reads CASSTTGFDTEALF. Written as DNA, the CDR3 is TGTGCCAGCAGCACCACAGGGTTCGACACTGAAGCTTTATTT.

The chain couples TRBV6-5 to TRBJ1-2; D remains unclear. V gave up 4 bases and J gave up 4 bases, with 19 bases separating them. Germline V gives CDR1 MNHEY, CDR2 SVGAGI. This CDR3 has 16 amino acids. The CDR3 spells CASSSTPPGRSYGYTF. The CDR3 DNA sequence: TGTGCCAGCAGTTCAACCCCGCCGGGGAGGAGCTATGGCTACACCTTC.

The CDR3 spells CASVAASIGEETQYF. The CDR3 region has the DNA TGTGCCAGTGTGGCAGCTAGCATTGGGGAAGAGACCCAGTACTTC. The gene calls are TRBV2 and TRBJ2-5; tentatively, D is TRBD2 (5 bases). CDR3 length equals 15 residues. V was trimmed by 9 bases and J by 3 bases, leaving 20 bases between them. Germline V gene data show CDR1 as SNHLY and CDR2 as FYNNEI.

J is TRBJ2-7 and V is TRBV30; D remains ambiguous. The CDR3 length is 12 residues. The germline V and J ends were trimmed by 5 bases and 5 bases, with 13 bases remaining between them. CDR1 and CDR2 from the germline V gene are GTSNPN and SVGIG (reference sequence). The CDR3 region is CAWGLIADEQYF. The CDR3 DNA reads TGTGCCTGGGGGTTAATAGCTGACGAGCAGTACTTC.

V gene TRBV2 combines with J gene TRBJ2-3; 11 bases are a match to TRBD2. The CDR3 is made up of 17 amino acids. Germline CDR1 and CDR2: SNHLY and FYNNEI. With V trimmed by 4 bases and J by 2 bases, 8 bases remained unmatched. The CDR3 DNA reads TGTGCCAGCAGTGTTACTAGCGGGAGTGCTACCACAGATACGCAGTATTTT. Its translation: CASSVTSGSATTDTQYF.

This clone appeared a single time. The chain uses TRBV5-4 and TRBJ2-7; D gene unclear. Germline-derived CDR1 and CDR2 are SGHNT and YYREEE (reference sequence). This CDR3 spans 13 amino acids. Trimming left V 1 base short and J 7 bases short, with 12 bases between. CDR3 region: CASSLQAPGEQYF. The CDR3 coding sequence is TGTGCCAGCAGCTTGCAGGCCCCTGGTGAGCAGTACTTC.

The rearrangement uses TRBV9 and TRBJ1-6, with D perhaps matching TRBD1 (5 bases). CDR3 length equals 14 residues. Trimming left V 4 bases short and J 5 bases short, with 10 bases between. The germline V gene encodes CDR1 SGDLS and CDR2 YYNGEE. The CDR3 here is CASSHGADNSPLHF. CDR3 bases: TGTGCCAGCAGCCATGGGGCCGATAATTCACCCCTCCACTTT.

The chain combines TRBV29-1 with TRBJ2-7; D is perhaps TRBD1 (6 bases). The CDR3 is 12 amino acids. CDR1 is SQVTM and CDR2 is ANQGSEA in the germline V gene. Trimming shortened V by 2 bases and J by 7 bases, and 12 bases separated the two germline ends. The CDR3 coding sequence is TGCAGCGTTGAACAGGGGTCGGGGGAGCAGTACTTC. Translated, it gives CSVEQGSGEQYF.

This chain links TRBV30 with TRBJ2-1; D is possibly TRBD1 (6 bases). The V end was cut by 4 bases, the J end by 1 base, with 23 bases between. The CDR3 runs 18 residues. The germline V gene encodes CDR1 GTSNPN and CDR2 SVGIG (reference sequence). CDR3 amino acids: CAWIRGTFTSRSYNEQFF. DNA for the CDR3: TGTGCCTGGATTCGAGGGACATTCACCTCAAGGTCCTACAATGAGCAGTTCTTC.

In this sample, this clone turned up a few times. CDR3 nucleotides: TGCAGCGTTGGGGTGACAGGCAATCAGCCCCAGCATTTT. Amino acid sequence: CSVGVTGNQPQHF. This sequence joins TRBV29-1 and TRBJ1-5; weak D call: TRBD1 (5 bases). CDR1 and CDR2 from the germline V gene are SQVTM and ANQGSEA. This CDR3 is built from 13 residues. V was pared by 4 bases and J by 2 bases, with 9 bases between.

J is TRBJ2-7 and V is TRBV27; D might be TRBD1 (6 bases). This CDR3 spans 18 amino acids. Germline V gives CDR1 MNHEY, CDR2 SMNVEV (reference sequence). V was pared by 1 base and J by 7 bases, with 26 bases between. CDR3 sequence (DNA): TGTGCCAGCAGTTTATTCTCCCCCGGGACACTCACGATGGGGGAGCAGTACTTC. Its protein product is CASSLFSPGTLTMGEQYF.

V is TRBV30 and J is TRBJ2-2; a possible D gene is TRBD2 (7 bases). Germline loops: CDR1 GTSNPN, CDR2 SVGIG (reference sequence). The CDR3 consists of 14 residues. Trimming shortened V by 5 bases and J by 5 bases, and 15 bases separated the two germline ends. The CDR3 nucleotides read TGTGCCTGGGTGGGGGGGGCCGGGACCGGGGAGCTGTTTTTT. As protein: CAWVGGAGTGELFF.

The chain combines TRBV19 with TRBJ2-4; TRBD1 matches at 8 bases. V was clipped by 7 bases and J by 8 bases; unmatched bases: 19. The CDR3 has 17 residues. Germline loops: CDR1 LNHDA, CDR2 SQIVND (reference sequence). The CDR3, as DNA: TGTGCCAGTACCCCCACGATCGGACAGGGAAACGTGTACATTCAGTACTTC. It translates to CASTPTIGQGNVYIQYF. The full variable domain, with the rest looked up from reference TRBV19 and TRBJ2-4, is DGGITQSPKYLFRKEGQNVTLSCEQNLNHDAMYWYRQDPGQGLRLIYYSQIVNDFQKGDIAEGYSVSREKKESFPLTVTSAQKNPTAFYLCASTPTIGQGNVYIQYFGAGTRLSVL.

V usage is TRBV28 and J usage is TRBJ2-2; D is undetermined. This CDR3 region has 14 residues. V was clipped by 3 bases and J by 1 base, with 6 bases between them. Germline CDR1 reads MDHEN; CDR2 reads SYDVKM. The CDR3 is CASSLAVNTGELFF. Here the CDR3 DNA reads TGTGCCAGCAGTTTGGCGGTGAACACCGGGGAGCTGTTTTTT.

The CDR3 DNA follows: TGCGCCAGCAGCTCACAACCTATAGCGGGAGTCAGCTACAATGAGCAGTTCTTC. Its translation: CASSSQPIAGVSYNEQFF. The gene calls are TRBV5-1 and TRBJ2-1, with 9 positions matching TRBD2. The germline CDR1 and CDR2 sequences are SGHRS and YFSETQ. The trim removed 3 bases at V and 3 bases at J, leaving 13 bases unmatched. The CDR3 has 18 residues.

This clone was seen a single time. J is TRBJ1-5 and V is TRBV7-9; 7 nucleotides align to TRBD1. The junction had 8 bases not matched to a gene; V was cut back by 0 bases and J by 6 bases. The CDR3 is 16 residues long. CDR1 SEHNR and CDR2 FQNEAQ come from the germline V gene (reference sequence). CDR3 sequence: CASSLAQGVWSQPQHF. CDR3 sequence (DNA): TGTGCCAGCAGCTTAGCGCAGGGGGTGTGGAGTCAGCCCCAGCATTTT.

In this sample, this clone turned up once. J is TRBJ1-1 and V is TRBV18, with TRBD1 matching over 8 bases. Germline assignment: CDR1 KGHSH and CDR2 LQKENI. The CDR3 has 15 amino acids. With 4 bases clipped from V and 5 bases from J, the junction kept 9 bases outside the gene matches. The CDR3 loop is CASSLIGQGGTEAFF. As DNA, the CDR3 is TGTGCCAGCTCACTAATCGGACAGGGTGGGACTGAAGCTTTCTTT. Using reference TRBV18 and TRBJ1-1 for the parts outside the CDR3, the full variable domain is NAGVMQNPRHLVRRRGQEARLRCSPMKGHSHVYWYRQLPEEGLKFMVYLQKENIIDESGMPKERFSAEFPKEGPSILRIQQVVRGDSAAYFCASSLIGQGGTEAFFGQGTRLTVV.